This entry describes one T cell receptor beta chain. This entry comes from a study of shared clonotypes between healthy human individuals. Trimming removed 8 bases from V and 0 bases from J, with 10 bases in between. The V gene's germline CDR1 is MDHEN and CDR2 SYDVKM. CDR3 size: 13 residues. Every subset had its genomic DNA shared out evenly among several immunoSEQ plates. Data came from immunoSEQ multiplex PCR; TCRdb stores just in-frame clones and leaves some out. The table has about 1 million clones, around four fifths seen once. This TCR was sampled from a man between 18 and 35 years old in good health. Sequencing was performed on memory CD4+ T cells sorted from blood. Regarding subset: CD45RA-negative fraction. This sequence joins TRBV28 and TRBJ1-2; tentative D call: TRBD1 (6 bases). This CDR3 is CASEDSTNYGYTF. Written as DNA, the CDR3 is TGTGCCAGCGAGGACAGTACTAACTATGGCTACACCTTC.